Here is one TCR beta chain with its context. Its matching antigen is unknown. The sample comes from a study of response to subunit inactivated influenza vaccine. CDR3 length equals 15 residues. V was clipped by 2 bases and J by 2 bases, with 13 bases between them. The germline gives CDR1 SGHTA, CDR2 FQGTGA. Study conclusions and caveats: A suggestion made by the authors is that each seasonal influenza vaccination recruits few new T cells.

MiXCR was run by TCRdb on the RT-PCR reads, yielding one entry per CDR3 protein. This table has 610,000 or so distinct CDR3 sequences, about 14% appearing once. V and J are TRBV7-3 and TRBJ2-7; weak D call: TRBD2 (5 bases). Sequenced here: PBMCs from blood, sampled about 13 days after vaccination. This clonotype was obtained from a man over 45 who received an inactivated influenza vaccine. The CDR3 region has the DNA TGTGCCAGCAGCTTAGGTCCAGCGGAGACCTACGAGCAGTACTTC. Protein: CASSLGPAETYEQYF.